What follows is one T cell receptor beta chain and its context. The sample comes from a study of blood T cells in healthy people across ages. Next came a second PCR, run for 7 to 11 cycles, which used a sample-barcoded 5' primer along with a J-beta primer mix. TCRdb reprocessed the 5' RACE reads via MiXCR and lists one record per CDR3 protein. The table shows about a million distinct CDR3 sequences, with 40% to 60% occurring only once. Germline CDR1 reads SGHRS; CDR2 reads YFSETQ. After removal of 3 bases from V and 3 bases from J, the junction contained 6 bases not matched to a gene. The CDR3 is 16 residues long.

The TCR originated in a young man in good health. This chain joins TRBV5-1 and TRBJ2-3; 11 bases fit TRBD2. The sample taken for sequencing was blood. CDR3 sequence: CASSSLGTSGTDTQYF. The CDR3 DNA is TGCGCCAGCAGCTCGCTAGGGACTAGCGGTACAGATACGCAGTATTTT.